A single sample is the source of the 32 T cell receptor beta chains below, sequenced in a study of cytomegalovirus exposure and HLA in healthy donors. Some clones are missing from TCRdb's copy, which holds only in-frame ones; the method was immunoSEQ multiplex PCR. The sample holds fewer than 250,000 clones, approximately 87% seen once. Sample: PBMCs. The receptors stem from a man younger than 35 in good health and CMV-seronegative.

The chain combines TRBV11-2 with TRBJ2-1; 12 bases fit TRBD2. Trimming cost V 5 bases and J 4 bases; bases outside gene matches: 6. Per the germline V gene, CDR1 is SGHAT and CDR2 is FQNNGV. The CDR3 runs to 16 residues. The CDR3 DNA reads as TGTGCCAGCAGCACCTCCGGGACTAGCGGGTACAATGAGCAGTTCTTC. It codes for CASSTSGTSGYNEQFF.

The CDR3 coding sequence is TGCGCCAGCAGCTTGATCACCGTACTCGGACAGGGCGGCTACACCTTC. Translation: CASSLITVLGQGGYTF. This chain joins TRBV5-1 and TRBJ1-2, with 8 nucleotides matching TRBD1. Germline V gives CDR1 SGHRS, CDR2 YFSETQ. J was trimmed by 8 bases and V by 1 base; bases with no gene match: 13. The CDR3 has 16 residues.

The chain joins TRBV7-2 to TRBJ2-7; D possibly corresponds to TRBD1 (5 bases). V lost 5 bases to trimming and J lost 6 bases, with 20 bases between them. CDR1 is SGHTA and CDR2 is FQGNSA in the germline V gene. This CDR3 is 15 amino acids long. The CDR3 loop is CASSPRGQGTGEQYF. The CDR3 DNA is TGTGCCAGCAGCCCGCGAGGCCAGGGAACGGGCGAGCAGTACTTC.

The CDR3 region has the DNA TGTGCCAGCAGCACGAAGACAGGGGAGAACACTGAAGCTTTCTTT. It translates to CASSTKTGENTEAFF. The rearrangement joins TRBV11-2 to TRBJ1-1; 8 nucleotides line up with TRBD1. The CDR3 totals 15 residues. Per the germline V gene, CDR1 is SGHAT and CDR2 is FQNNGV. V shed 5 bases, J shed 1 base, and the junction held 6 bases outside the gene matches.

This clone was detected many times. The genes are TRBV6-4 and TRBJ2-3; weak D call: TRBD1 (6 bases). The germline V gene has CDR1 MRHNA and CDR2 SNTAGT. V gave up 3 bases and J gave up 1 base, with 8 bases separating them. The CDR3 loop spans 14 amino acids. This chain's CDR3 is CASSEAGGTDTQYF. The CDR3 DNA sequence: TGTGCCAGCAGTGAGGCAGGGGGCACAGATACGCAGTATTTT.

In this sample, this clone turned up once. The chain couples TRBV10-3 to TRBJ2-1; the match to TRBD2 covers 11 bases. With 5 bases clipped from V and 5 bases from J, the junction kept 5 bases outside the gene matches. The germline CDR1 and CDR2 sequences are ENHRY and SYGVKD. The length of the CDR3 is 15 residues. CDR3 coding DNA: TGTGCCATCAGTTCCGGGACTAGCGGTAACAATGAGCAGTTCTTC. Translated: CAISSGTSGNNEQFF.

This sequence joins TRBV28 and TRBJ2-7; a weak D match, TRBD2 (5 bases). Trimming removed 4 bases at V and 4 bases at J, with 17 bases between. Germline lookup yields CDR1 MDHEN and CDR2 SYDVKM. CDR3 length: 15 amino acids. DNA of the CDR3: TGTGCCAGCAGTTGGCCAGGACTGGGCCTTTACGAGCAGTACTTC. This gives the protein CASSWPGLGLYEQYF.

The rearrangement links TRBV19 to TRBJ2-7, with D possibly matching TRBD2 (6 bases). The CDR3 extends over 12 amino acids. CDR1 and CDR2 (germline): LNHDA, SQIVND (reference sequence). Trimming left V 6 bases short and J 9 bases short, with 15 bases between. The CDR3 bases are TGTGCCAGTAGCCCTTCCCAGGGAGGGCAGTACTTC. This translates into CASSPSQGGQYF.

For the CDR3, the DNA is TGTGCCAGCCAACTCGCGGTTTACAATGAGCAGTTCTTC. It translates to CASQLAVYNEQFF. The rearrangement joins TRBV2 to TRBJ2-1; D ambiguous. CDR1 and CDR2 (germline): SNHLY, FYNNEI. Trimming took 8 bases from V and 4 from J, leaving 12 bases between them. This CDR3 has 13 residues.

The chain links TRBV9 to TRBJ2-4; tentatively, D is TRBD1 (6 bases). Deletions cut 0 bases from V and 2 bases from J, with 12 bases between. The germline V gene encodes CDR1 SGDLS and CDR2 YYNGEE. This CDR3 has 16 amino acids. CDR3 sequence reads: CASSVDLQGTKNIQYF. CDR3 DNA: TGTGCCAGCAGCGTAGATTTACAGGGAACCAAAAACATTCAGTACTTC.

The rearrangement joins TRBV18 to TRBJ1-4; TRBD1 matches at 7 bases. Trimming at V came to 3 bases and at J to 7 bases, leaving 5 bases not matched to a gene. The CDR3 sequence is 14 residues long. Germline CDR1 reads KGHSH; CDR2 reads LQKENI. The CDR3: CASSPIRQGEKLFF. CDR3 nucleotide sequence: TGTGCCAGCTCACCGATAAGACAGGGTGAAAAACTGTTTTTT.

The rearrangement joins TRBV10-3 to TRBJ1-2; 10 bases match TRBD1. CDR1 and CDR2 from the germline V gene are ENHRY and SYGVKD. The CDR3 is 14 amino acids. The ends lost 7 bases at V and 4 bases at J; junction bases unmatched: 6. CDR3 bases: TGTGCCATCAACCCCGGGACAGGGGTCTATGGCTACACCTTC. The encoded protein is CAINPGTGVYGYTF.

The chain carries TRBV5-1 and TRBJ1-1; D possibly corresponds to TRBD1 (5 bases). The germline CDR1 and CDR2 sequences are SGHRS and YFSETQ. This CDR3 spans 15 amino acids. The V and J ends lost 0 bases and 6 bases respectively, with 15 bases between them. The CDR3 coding sequence is TGCGCCAGCAGCTTGGTTTTTGGCAGGGTGGCTGAAGCTTTCTTT. Protein: CASSLVFGRVAEAFF.

The V gene is TRBV19, the J gene TRBJ1-5; 7 nucleotides match TRBD1. The CDR3 is 15 residues long. Germline CDR1 reads LNHDA; CDR2 reads SQIVND (reference sequence). V dropped 4 bases and J dropped 6; count of bases not matched to a gene: 9. In DNA, the CDR3 is TGTGCCAGTAGTAACCGGGACAGAGGGGTTCAGCCCCAGCATTTT. Translation: CASSNRDRGVQPQHF.

This chain connects TRBV10-3 to TRBJ1-5; perhaps TRBD1 as D (5 bases). Trimming stripped 6 bases from V and 3 bases from J, with 12 bases between. CDR1 and CDR2 from the germline V gene are ENHRY and SYGVKD. The CDR3 extends over 14 amino acids. DNA for the CDR3: TGTGCCATCAGGGGACCGGGGGACAATCAGCCCCAGCATTTT. Translating it yields CAIRGPGDNQPQHF.

This chain uses TRBV9 with TRBJ2-2, with D unresolved. Germline CDR1 SGDLS, CDR2 YYNGEE. The germline V and J ends were trimmed by 0 bases and 4 bases, with 7 bases remaining between them. The length of the CDR3 is 14 residues. Here the CDR3 reads CASSVVQFTGELFF. The CDR3 DNA sequence: TGTGCCAGCAGCGTAGTACAGTTCACCGGGGAGCTGTTTTTT.

As to this clone: The sample contains more than one DNA sequence encoding this CDR3. The V call is TRBV5-1, the J call TRBJ2-7; 7 positions match TRBD2. J gave up 1 base and V 0 bases, and 1 base lay outside the gene matches. The germline V gene has CDR1 SGHRS and CDR2 YFSETQ. The CDR3 loop spans 14 amino acids. CDR3 region: CASSLAGGSYEQYF. The CDR3 DNA reads TGCGCCAGCAGCTTGGCGGGAGGTTCCTACGAGCAGTACTTC. Drawing the rest from reference TRBV5-1 and TRBJ2-7, the complete variable domain is KAGVTQTPRYLIKTRGQQVTLSCSPISGHRSVSWYQQTPGQGLQFLFEYFSETQRNKGNFPGRFSGRQFSNSRSEMNVSTLELGDSALYLCASSLAGGSYEQYFGPGTRLTVT.

The chain has TRBV29-1 and TRBJ1-2; maybe TRBD1 (6 bases). Per germline, CDR1 SQVTM and CDR2 ANQGSEA. The length of the CDR3 is 16 residues. V gave up 3 bases and J gave up 0 bases, with 17 bases separating them. Here the CDR3 reads CSVEGALPRTNYGYTF. The DNA for the CDR3 is TGCAGCGTTGAGGGGGCACTACCCCGGACTAACTATGGCTACACCTTC.

The chain recombines TRBV28 with TRBJ2-7, with TRBD1 as a possible D gene (5 bases). CDR1 and CDR2 (germline): MDHEN, SYDVKM. The CDR3 spans 14 residues. V lost 3 bases and J lost 0, with 9 bases in between. CDR3 region: CASSFPDTSYEQYF. The CDR3 DNA sequence: TGTGCCAGCAGTTTTCCGGACACCTCCTACGAGCAGTACTTC.

The rearrangement uses TRBV9 and TRBJ2-1; D is possibly TRBD1 (6 bases). The CDR3 covers 13 residues. Germline lookup yields CDR1 SGDLS and CDR2 YYNGEE. Between the trimmed V and J ends, which lost 4 bases and 7 bases, there was a span of 12 bases. The CDR3 region is CASSPDSQNEQFF. In nucleotides, the CDR3 is TGTGCCAGCAGCCCGGACAGCCAAAATGAGCAGTTCTTC.

The chain recombines TRBV19 with TRBJ2-3, with TRBD1 matching over 7 bases. From germline, CDR1 is LNHDA and CDR2 SQIVND (reference sequence). This CDR3 has 16 amino acids. V lost 0 bases to trimming and J lost 4 bases; unmatched junction nucleotides: 7. The CDR3 is CASSIDGTGAADTQYF. CDR3 DNA sequence: TGTGCCAGTAGTATAGATGGCACAGGGGCCGCAGATACGCAGTATTTT.

This clone was recorded once. Here the CDR3 reads CASSLKGVNSRTTEAFF. The CDR3 coding sequence is TGTGCCAGCAGCCTAAAGGGGGTTAACTCCCGAACAACTGAAGCTTTCTTT. This sequence joins TRBV11-2 and TRBJ1-1; TRBD1 is a possible D gene (6 bases). Trimming took 5 bases from V and 5 from J, leaving 24 bases between them. This CDR3 comprises 17 residues. Per germline, CDR1 SGHAT and CDR2 FQNNGV.

This sequence joins TRBV19 and TRBJ2-1, with D possibly matching TRBD1 (5 bases). Trimming took off 2 bases at V and 4 bases at J, with 6 bases between the two ends. Germline CDR1 reads LNHDA; CDR2 reads SQIVND (reference sequence). The CDR3 has 13 amino acids. The CDR3 sequence is CASSIQGYNEQFF. CDR3 DNA sequence: TGTGCCAGTAGTATACAGGGTTACAATGAGCAGTTCTTC.

The J gene is TRBJ2-1, the V gene TRBV2; 10 nucleotides line up with TRBD2. V trimming: 5 bases; J trimming: 4 bases; junction bases outside the gene matches: 5. The CDR3 extends over 15 amino acids. The germline V gene encodes CDR1 SNHLY and CDR2 FYNNEI. The CDR3 bases are TGTGCCAGCAGTTCCGGACTAGCGGCTTACAATGAGCAGTTCTTC. The encoded protein is CASSSGLAAYNEQFF.

The rearrangement uses TRBV5-1 and TRBJ2-6, with 8 bases lining up with TRBD1. The CDR3 has 18 amino acids. Trimming removed 0 bases from V and 3 bases from J; junction bases left unmatched: 8. CDR1 is SGHRS, CDR2 YFSETQ, per germline. The chain's CDR3 is CASSLVQGVSYGANVLTF. CDR3 DNA: TGCGCCAGCAGCTTGGTACAGGGGGTGAGTTATGGGGCCAACGTCCTGACTTTC.

The chain carries TRBV6-6 and TRBJ2-7, with D perhaps matching TRBD2 (6 bases). V dropped 4 bases and J dropped 3 bases, with 16 bases sitting between them. The CDR3 is 15 residues long. Germline V gene lookup returns CDR1 MNHNY and CDR2 SVGAGI (reference sequence). The CDR3 protein is CASSSPGRIHYEQYF. CDR3 coding DNA: TGTGCCAGCAGTTCACCGGGGAGGATACACTACGAGCAGTACTTC.

The rearrangement joins TRBV7-2 to TRBJ2-1; the match to TRBD2 covers 8 bases. Germline values: CDR1 SGHTA, CDR2 FQGNSA. J lost 9 bases, V lost 1 base, and 14 bases had no gene match. This CDR3 region has 17 residues. The CDR3 nucleotides are TGTGCCAGCAGCTTAGGAGTAGCGGGGCCCCGGCTGAGTGAGCAGTTCTTC. Translation gives CASSLGVAGPRLSEQFF.

The chain recombines TRBV6-1 with TRBJ2-7, with 11 bases that match TRBD2. Germline V gene lookup returns CDR1 MNHNS and CDR2 SASEGT. CDR3 length equals 15 residues. Trimming removed 5 bases from V and 6 bases from J; junction bases left unmatched: 9. This CDR3 is CASSPLAGGPGEQYF. The CDR3 DNA reads TGTGCCAGCAGTCCCTTAGCGGGAGGGCCAGGCGAGCAGTACTTC.

This sequence joins TRBV6-1 and TRBJ2-1; D ambiguous. The CDR3 has 15 amino acids. Trimming removed 4 bases from V and 0 bases from J, with 10 bases in between. Germline lookup yields CDR1 MNHNS and CDR2 SASEGT. The DNA for the CDR3 is TGTGCCAGCAGTGCCCCCTCCCGCTCCTACAATGAGCAGTTCTTC. As protein: CASSAPSRSYNEQFF.

V and J are TRBV5-4 and TRBJ1-4; a possible D gene is TRBD1 (5 bases). Germline V gene data show CDR1 as SGHNT and CDR2 as YYREEE (reference sequence). V was clipped by 3 bases and J by 8 bases, with 17 bases between them. CDR3 length: 15 amino acids. The CDR3 region has the DNA TGTGCCAGCAGCTCCCCTGGGGGGGTAGGAGAAAAACTGTTTTTT. It yields the protein CASSSPGGVGEKLFF. Complete variable domain (other parts from reference TRBV5-4 and TRBJ1-4): ETGVTQSPTHLIKTRGQQVTLRCSSQSGHNTVSWYQQALGQGPQFIFQYYREEENGRGNFPPRFSGLQFPNYSSELNVNALELDDSALYLCASSSPGGVGEKLFFGSGTQLSVL.

V usage is TRBV28 and J usage is TRBJ1-1, with TRBD1 matching 8 bases. The ends lost 5 bases at V and 4 bases at J; junction bases unmatched: 9. The CDR3 loop spans 15 amino acids. Germline V gives CDR1 MDHEN, CDR2 SYDVKM. The CDR3 loop reads CASSPKSGGGTEAFF. The DNA of the CDR3 is TGTGCCAGCAGTCCTAAATCAGGGGGCGGCACTGAAGCTTTCTTT. The full variable domain, with the rest looked up from reference TRBV28 and TRBJ1-1, is DVKVTQSSRYLVKRTGEKVFLECVQDMDHENMFWYRQDPGLGLRLIYFSYDVKMKEKGDIPEGYSVSREKKERFSLILESASTNQTSMYLCASSPKSGGGTEAFFGQGTRLTVV.

This chain joins TRBV6-1 and TRBJ1-5; perhaps TRBD1 as D (6 bases). The V gene's germline CDR1 is MNHNS and CDR2 SASEGT. V lost 5 bases, J lost 4 bases, and 12 bases lay in between. CDR3 length equals 14 residues. The CDR3 DNA reads as TGTGCCAGCAGTACTCGCGACAGGAATCAGCCCCAGCATTTT. It codes for CASSTRDRNQPQHF.